A single sample is the source of the 21 T cell receptor beta chains below, sequenced in a study of molecular identifiers for immune sequencing clone quantification. TCRdb re-derived calls from the PCR reads in MiXCR, one entry per CDR3 protein. The sample contains 550,000 to 750,000 distinct CDR3 sequences, 15% to 20% of which appear only once. Material for sequencing was naive CD8+ T cells from blood, with Jurkat cell RNA spiked in. Subset meaning: FACS-sorted CD8+CD4-CCR7+CD45RA+ naive T cells. These receptors originate from a human donor in good health. Some libraries in this study had Jurkat cell RNA spiked in.

Worth noting for this clonotype: Likely a read error: the CDR3 ends without its conserved phenylalanine or tryptophan. The chain combines TRBV11-2 with TRBJ1-1; no definite D call. The ends were cut back, 9 bases at V and 4 bases at J, with 12 bases in the middle. Germline CDR1 and CDR2: SGHAT and FQNNGV. The CDR3 contains 12 residues. The CDR3: CASSRPSTEAFS. The CDR3, as DNA: TGTGCCAGTAGCAGGCCGAGCACTGAAGCTTTCTCT.

As regards this clonotype: Just one base apart from a much larger clone, this may be a read error. This chain connects TRBV27 to TRBJ1-1; no clear D gene. CDR1 MNHEY and CDR2 SMNVEV come from the germline V gene (reference sequence). The CDR3 is 12 amino acids. CDR3 sequence reads: CASSTRNTGAFF. The DNA for the CDR3 is TGTGCCAGCAGTACTAGGAACACTGGAGCTTTCTTT.

This clonotype has ten or more counts. The chain has TRBV7-2 and TRBJ2-2; D is unclear. V dropped 5 bases and J dropped 0 bases, with 10 bases sitting between them. The CDR3 covers 15 residues. Germline V CDR1 and CDR2: SGHTA, FQGNSA. DNA of the CDR3: TGTGCCAGCAGCGACAACCTACCGAACACCGGGGAGCTGTTTTTT. Protein: CASSDNLPNTGELFF.

A remark on this clonotype: The junction departs from germline at one end; a sequencing error may be responsible. This chain joins TRBV12-3 or TRBV12-4 and TRBJ2-7; weak D call: TRBD2 (6 bases). The CDR3 has 14 residues. DNA of the CDR3: TGTGCCAGCAGTTTGGGCGGGGAAACCTACGAGCAGTGCTTC. Protein product: CASSLGGETYEQCF.

This clonotype came up many times. The chain uses TRBV9 and TRBJ1-1; D not resolved. Germline CDR1 SGDLS, CDR2 YYNGEE. The V end was cut by 0 bases, the J end by 8 bases, with 11 bases between. There are 13 residues in the CDR3. CDR3 coding DNA: TGTGCCAGCAGCGTAGCGGGAAGCCAAGAAGCTTTCTTT. Protein product: CASSVAGSQEAFF.

Details on this clonotype: A much larger clone differs from this one at a single base, so this may be a read error. This sequence joins TRBV7-2 and TRBJ2-5; 7 positions agree with TRBD2. CDR1 and CDR2 from the germline V gene are SGHTA and FQGNSA. V gave up 3 bases and J gave up 9 bases; unmatched junction bases: 13. The CDR3 covers 15 residues. CDR3 nucleotide sequence: TGTGCCAGCAGCTTCCTGCGGGGGAATCAGGAGGCCCAGTACTTC. This gives the protein CASSFLRGNQEAQYF.

This clonotype was counted ten times or more. CDR3: CSARARYQGYEQYF. CDR3 sequence (DNA): TGCAGTGCTAGAGCACGATATCAGGGTTACGAGCAGTACTTC. The V gene is TRBV20-1, the J gene TRBJ2-7; a weak D match, TRBD1 (5 bases). CDR3 length: 14 residues. From germline, CDR1 is DFQATT and CDR2 SNEGSKA (reference sequence). Trimming took 1 base from V and 4 from J, leaving 14 bases between them.

This clonotype has just a few counts. V gene TRBV7-9 combines with J gene TRBJ2-2, with 7 nucleotides matching TRBD1. Germline-derived CDR1 and CDR2 are SEHNR and FQNEAQ (reference sequence). V gave up 5 bases and J gave up 2 bases; unmatched junction bases: 5. This CDR3 is built from 15 residues. The CDR3 DNA reads TGTGCCAGCAGCGTTACAGGGGCCAACACCGGGGAGCTGTTTTTT. The encoded protein is CASSVTGANTGELFF.

The table lists this clonotype with a few counts. J is TRBJ1-5 and V is TRBV19, with 8 bases that match TRBD1. The CDR3 runs 16 residues. J gave up 0 bases and V 6 bases, and 7 bases lay outside the gene matches. Germline V gene sequence: CDR1 LNHDA, CDR2 SQIVND (reference sequence). The CDR3 nucleotides read TGTGCCAGTAGGATCGGGACAGGTGTTAGCAATCAGCCCCAGCATTTT. Its translation is CASRIGTGVSNQPQHF.

This clonotype was picked up many times. The rearrangement uses TRBV5-6 and TRBJ2-1; D is possibly TRBD1 or TRBD2 (5 bases each). Trimming pared 4 bases from V and 2 bases from J, leaving 13 bases between. The CDR3 contains 15 residues. Germline loops: CDR1 SGHDT, CDR2 YYEEEE. As DNA, the CDR3 is TGTGCCAGCAGCCTGGGGGTTAGCGCCTACAATGAGCAGTTCTTC. Its translation is CASSLGVSAYNEQFF.

With regard to this clonotype: This may come from a read error, since a much larger clone is one base off. The gene calls are TRBV7-6 and TRBJ2-7, with unresolved D. CDR1 is SGHVS and CDR2 is FNYEAQ in the germline V gene. This CDR3 is built from 13 residues. Trimming pared 5 bases from V and 4 bases from J, leaving 12 bases between. CDR3 sequence (DNA): TGTGCCAGCAGCCCCCCAGTGGGTTACGAGCAGTACTTC. Protein product: CASSPPVGYEQYF.

This clonotype was observed once. This may be a read error: a much more frequent sequence differs by one nucleotide. The chain combines TRBV12-3 or TRBV12-4 with TRBJ2-5; possibly TRBD1 for D (6 bases). The length of the CDR3 is 13 residues. As DNA, the CDR3 is TGTGCCAGCAGCTTACAGGGAACAGAGGCCCAGTACTTC. Amino acid sequence: CASSLQGTEAQYF.

This clonotype came up many times. This chain links TRBV6-2 or TRBV6-3 with TRBJ2-2; 10 bases map to TRBD2. With 0 bases clipped from V and 4 bases from J, the junction kept 11 bases outside the gene matches. Germline CDR1 MNHEY, CDR2 SVGEGT. The CDR3 runs 19 residues. CDR3 region: CASSYSFQRGGPGTGELFF. The CDR3 DNA follows: TGTGCCAGCAGTTACTCTTTCCAGCGGGGGGGCCCGGGCACCGGGGAGCTGTTTTTT.

This clonotype was seen at least ten times. The chain joins TRBV9 to TRBJ2-6; unclear D gene. This CDR3 contains 14 residues. The germline V and J ends were trimmed by 3 bases and 2 bases, with 6 bases remaining between them. Germline CDR1 reads SGDLS; CDR2 reads YYNGEE. The CDR3 DNA follows: TGTGCCAGCAGCGCAGGCCCTGGGGCCAACGTCCTGACTTTC. Translation gives CASSAGPGANVLTF.

With respect to this clonotype: This may arise from a read error, as a much more abundant clone is one base away. The rearrangement joins TRBV30 to TRBJ1-1; D perhaps matches TRBD1 (6 bases). The CDR3 extends over 13 amino acids. Germline V gene sequence: CDR1 GTSNPN, CDR2 SVGIG (reference sequence). As DNA, the CDR3 is TGTGCCTGGGGTGTGGTCAGGGGCTCTGAAGCTTTCTTT. Encoded protein: CAWGVVRGSEAFF.

About this clonotype: A much larger clone differs by one base, so this may be a read error. The chain has TRBV20-1 and TRBJ2-3; D call uncertain. CDR1 and CDR2 (germline): DFQATT, SNEGSKA (reference sequence). CDR3 length: 14 amino acids. V shed 0 bases and J shed 5 bases, with 12 bases lying between them. In DNA form, the CDR3 reads TGCAGTGCTAGAGATCAACTGGGTAAAGATACGCAGTATTTT. Translated: CSARDQLGKDTQYF.

With regard to this clonotype: At one end the junction does not follow the germline gene, possibly because of a read error. This chain uses TRBV7-9 with TRBJ2-7; D might be TRBD2 (7 bases). CDR1 and CDR2 from the germline V gene are SEHNR and FQNEAQ (reference sequence). The CDR3 contains 17 residues. This CDR3 reads CASSTRGGGTSLYEQHF. CDR3 sequence (DNA): TGTGCCAGCAGCACCAGGGGAGGGGGGACGTCGTTATACGAGCAGCACTTC. The variable domain in full, completed from reference TRBV7-9 and TRBJ2-7, reads DTGVSQNPRHKITKRGQNVTFRCDPISEHNRLYWYRQTLGQGPEFLTYFQNEAQLEKSRLLSDRFSAERPKGSFSTLEIQRTEQGDSAMYLCASSTRGGGTSLYEQHFGPGTRLTVT.

The sample holds many counts of this clonotype. The gene calls are TRBV10-3 and TRBJ2-7; D possibly corresponds to TRBD2 (5 bases). Germline assignment: CDR1 ENHRY and CDR2 SYGVKD. Trimming cost V 1 base and J 3 bases, with 13 bases left between them. This CDR3 is built from 15 residues. The CDR3 DNA sequence: TGTGCCATCAGTGAGTTCGGGGAATCCCTCTACGAGCAGTACTTC. Its protein product is CAISEFGESLYEQYF.

This clonotype was observed at least ten times. The chain recombines TRBV2 with TRBJ1-2; D may be TRBD1 (5 bases). CDR1 and CDR2 from the germline V gene are SNHLY and FYNNEI. V shed 3 bases and J shed 4 bases, with 12 bases lying between them. This CDR3 is built from 14 residues. Here the CDR3 reads CASSDTGGRYGYTF. CDR3 bases: TGTGCCAGCAGTGACACAGGAGGACGCTATGGCTACACCTTC.

On this clonotype itself: A much larger clone differs from this one at a single base, so this may be a read error. J is TRBJ2-7 and V is TRBV6-4, with D unresolved. CDR3 length: 10 amino acids. Germline V gives CDR1 MRHNA, CDR2 SNTAGT. The CDR3 coding sequence is TGTGCCAGCAGTAACTCGAAGATGTACTTC. Its protein is CASSNSKMYF.

The CDR3 sequence is CASSDLGQGLGETQYF. In DNA form, the CDR3 reads TGTGCCAGCAGTGATCTCGGACAGGGTTTGGGAGAGACCCAGTACTTC. The J gene is TRBJ2-5, the V gene TRBV6-1; TRBD1 matches at 8 bases. The junction had 10 bases not matched to a gene; V was cut back by 3 bases and J by 4 bases. The CDR3 runs 16 residues. CDR1 is MNHNS and CDR2 is SASEGT in the germline V gene.